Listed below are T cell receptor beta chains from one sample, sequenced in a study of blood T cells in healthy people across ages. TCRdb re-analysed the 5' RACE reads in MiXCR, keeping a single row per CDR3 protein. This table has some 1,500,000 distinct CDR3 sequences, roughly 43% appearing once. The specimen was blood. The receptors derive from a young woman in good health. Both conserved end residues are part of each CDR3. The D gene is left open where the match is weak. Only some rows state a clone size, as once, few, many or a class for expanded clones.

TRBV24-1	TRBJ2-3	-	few	TGTGCCACCAGTGCACCGGGAGCAGATACGCAGTATTTT	CATSAPGADTQYF
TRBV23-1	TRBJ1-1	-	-	TGCGCCAGCAGACAGGGTTCGGAAGCTTTCTTT	CASRQGSEAFF
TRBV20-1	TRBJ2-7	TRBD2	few	TGCAGTGCGCACTCCGGGACTAGCGCTTACGAGCAGTACTTC	CSAHSGTSAYEQYF
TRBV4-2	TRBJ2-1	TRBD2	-	TGTGCCAGCAGCCAAGTTCCTAGCGGGAGTTTCGATGAGCAGTTCTTC	CASSQVPSGSFDEQFF
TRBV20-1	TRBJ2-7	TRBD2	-	TGCAGTGCTTGTCCGGGACTAGAAGCCGAGCAGTACTTC	CSACPGLEAEQYF
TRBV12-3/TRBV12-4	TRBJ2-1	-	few	TGTGCCAGCAGTCTCCCGGATAGGAGGAGGATTGAGCAGTTCTTC	CASSLPDRRRIEQFF
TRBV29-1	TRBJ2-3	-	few	TGCAGCACGCAAATAGCGCCGGCCACAGATACGCAGTATTTT	CSTQIAPATDTQYF
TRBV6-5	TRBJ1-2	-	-	TGTGCCAGCAGTTACTCGATTTGGACGCTCTATGGCTACACCTTC	CASSYSIWTLYGYTF
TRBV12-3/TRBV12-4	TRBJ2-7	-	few	TGTGCCAGCAGTTTTCGGTTTTACGAGCAGTACTTC	CASSFRFYEQYF
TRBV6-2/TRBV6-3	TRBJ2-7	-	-	TGTGCCAGCAGGGCAGTCTCCTACGAGCAGTACTTC	CASRAVSYEQYF
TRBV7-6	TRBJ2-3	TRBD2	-	TGTGCCAGCAGCTTAGAGCTAGCGGGGGGACCCGGGGATACGCAGTATTTT	CASSLELAGGPGDTQYF
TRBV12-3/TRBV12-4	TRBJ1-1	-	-	TGTGCCAGCAGCTTACCGCACGAAGCTGAAGCTTTCTTT	CASSLPHEAEAFF
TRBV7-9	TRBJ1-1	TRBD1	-	TGTGCCAGCAGCTTCCGCAGGGGGAAGGCTTTCTTT	CASSFRRGKAFF
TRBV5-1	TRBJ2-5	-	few	TGCGCCAGCAACAGGGAGGTCCAAGAGACCCAGTACTTC	CASNREVQETQYF
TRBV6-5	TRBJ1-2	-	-	TGTGCCAGCAGCCGGACAGTCTCCGAAGGGGGCTACACCTTC	CASSRTVSEGGYTF
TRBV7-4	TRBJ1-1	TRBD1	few	TGTGCCAGCAGACCTACCCAGGGGGCGCGCGGATACACTGAAGCTTTCTTT	CASRPTQGARGYTEAFF
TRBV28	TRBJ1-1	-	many	TGTGCCAGCAGGCGAGTCGGGGCTGGTGGAGCTTTCTTT	CASRRVGAGGAFF
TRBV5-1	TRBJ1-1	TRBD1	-	TGCGCCAGCAGCTTCTATTCCGGGACAGCACGACTAGCGAACACTGAAGCTTTCTTT	CASSFYSGTARLANTEAFF
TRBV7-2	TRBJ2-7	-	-	TGTGCCAGCAGCTTAGATGGGGGGCCCTCCTACGAGCAGTACTTC	CASSLDGGPSYEQYF
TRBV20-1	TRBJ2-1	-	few	TGCAGTGCTAGTACTCAGGGATGGGGGAATGAGCAGTTCTTC	CSASTQGWGNEQFF
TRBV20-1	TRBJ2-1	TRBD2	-	TGCAGTGCTGCGACTAGCGGGAGGGTGTTGGTCCAGGATGAGCAGTTCTTC	CSAATSGRVLVQDEQFF
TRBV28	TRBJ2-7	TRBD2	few	TGTGCCAGCAGAAGCCCGGGACTAGCGGGAGCCTACGAGCAGTACTTC	CASRSPGLAGAYEQYF
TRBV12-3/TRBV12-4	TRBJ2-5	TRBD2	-	TGTGCCAGCAGTGGGACTAGCGGAGGGGAGACCCAGTACTTC	CASSGTSGGETQYF
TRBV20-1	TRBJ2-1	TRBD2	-	TGCAGTGCTAGGCCGGGACTAGCGGCCAATGAGCAGTTCTTC	CSARPGLAANEQFF
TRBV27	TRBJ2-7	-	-	TGTGCCAGCAGTTTAGCTAGCGTTAGCTCCTACAATGAGCAGTACTTC	CASSLASVSSYNEQYF
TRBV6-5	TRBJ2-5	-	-	TGTGCCAGCAGTACCCACAGTGGGGGGGAGACCCAGTACTTC	CASSTHSGGETQYF
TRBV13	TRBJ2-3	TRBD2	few	TGTGCCAGCAGCTCCTATGGACTAGCGGGGGGGAACACAGATACGCAGTATTTT	CASSSYGLAGGNTDTQYF
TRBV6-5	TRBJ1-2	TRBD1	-	TGTGCCAGCAGTTACTTAGGGGGCGGTAACTATGGCTACACCTTC	CASSYLGGGNYGYTF
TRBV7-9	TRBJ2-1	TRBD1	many	TGTGCCAGCAGCTTATGGGACAGGGAGTACAATGAGCAGTTCTTC	CASSLWDREYNEQFF
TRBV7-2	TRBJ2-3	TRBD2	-	TGTGCCAGCAGTTTAGCGGGAGGGCGCGCAGATACGCAGTATTTT	CASSLAGGRADTQYF
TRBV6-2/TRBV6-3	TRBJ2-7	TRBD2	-	TGTGCCAGCAAGACTAGCTCGGGCGAGCAGTACTTC	CASKTSSGEQYF
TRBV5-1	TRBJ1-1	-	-	TGCGCCAGCAGCTTGGGAGGCGTCGTGAACACTGAAGCTTTCTTT	CASSLGGVVNTEAFF
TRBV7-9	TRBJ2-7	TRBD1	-	TGTGCCAGCAGCTTGGCCGACAGGGTGGACGAGCAGTACTTC	CASSLADRVDEQYF